This entry lists 4 T cell receptor beta chains sequenced from one sample in a study of CD8 T cells in Susac syndrome. RNA amounts of about 0.5 to 1 ug underwent reverse transcription with random hexamers. Using its own MiXCR run on the immunoSEQ multiplex PCR reads, TCRdb lists one record per CDR3 protein. The repertoire holds 200,000 or so distinct CDR3 sequences, with just under 95% as singletons. The sample was CD8+ T cells from PBMCs. Every receptor here comes from a human donor with Susac syndrome.

The chain carries TRBV20-1 and TRBJ1-4; D unresolved. Germline CDR1 and CDR2: DFQATT and SNEGSKA (reference sequence). This CDR3 is built from 11 residues. With 2 bases removed from V and 7 bases from J, the gap between germline ends came to 5 bases. CDR3 bases: TGCAGTGCTAGACGGGTTGAAAAACTGTTTTTT. Protein product: CSARRVEKLFF.

This clonotype was seen only once. The chain joins TRBV7-8 to TRBJ2-5; 14 bases agree with TRBD2. CDR3 length: 19 amino acids. The V gene end was trimmed by 6 bases and the J gene end by 5 bases; junction bases not matched to a gene: 17. Germline V CDR1 and CDR2: SGHVS, FQNEAQ. The CDR3 coding sequence is TGTGCCAGCAGTTATTCCCCCGAGACTAGCGGGAGGGCCTCGGAGACCCAGTACTTC. Its translation is CASSYSPETSGRASETQYF.

The chain combines TRBV29-1 with TRBJ1-1; 9 nucleotides agree with TRBD1. CDR3 length: 13 residues. After removal of 6 bases from V and 3 bases from J, the junction contained 5 bases not matched to a gene. Looked up from germline, CDR1 is SQVTM and CDR2 is ANQGSEA. CDR3 DNA sequence: TGCAGCGTGCACCGGGACAGGGACACTGAAGCTTTCTTT. This codes for CSVHRDRDTEAFF.

The chain employs TRBV12-3 or TRBV12-4 and TRBJ2-2; D might be TRBD1 (6 bases). The germline V and J ends were trimmed by 8 bases and 5 bases, with 15 bases remaining between them. The CDR3 runs to 14 residues. The CDR3 here is CASLGGPGTGELFF. The CDR3 DNA reads TGTGCCAGCCTAGGGGGTCCCGGTACCGGGGAGCTGTTTTTT.